The 18 T cell receptor beta chains reported below all come from one sample, sequenced in a study of lymphopenia after photon versus proton radiotherapy. Assay used: immunoSEQ multiplex PCR; TCRdb lists only in-frame clones, some missing. The table lists tens of thousands of clones, about 89% of them singletons. The sequences come from peripheral blood, collected from a patient treated with proton-based radiotherapy. All receptors derive from an older man with esophageal cancer.

This clone was counted a single time. This chain connects TRBV5-4 to TRBJ2-3, with TRBD1 matching over 7 bases. This CDR3 is built from 16 residues. Germline assignment: CDR1 SGHNT and CDR2 YYREEE (reference sequence). V was clipped by 4 bases and J by 0 bases; unmatched bases: 8. CDR3 DNA: TGTGCCAGCAGCCTCGGACAGGCGCCCAGCACAGATACGCAGTATTTT. Its protein product is CASSLGQAPSTDTQYF.

V gene TRBV19 combines with J gene TRBJ2-7, with D uncertain. CDR3 length: 14 residues. Germline lookup yields CDR1 LNHDA and CDR2 SQIVND (reference sequence). The V gene lost 4 bases and the J gene lost 4 bases, with 14 bases spanning the gap. CDR3 protein: CASSRYHEEYEQYF. The DNA of the CDR3 is TGTGCCAGTAGTAGATATCACGAGGAATACGAGCAGTACTTC. Filled out from reference TRBV19 and TRBJ2-7, the complete variable domain reads DGGITQSPKYLFRKEGQNVTLSCEQNLNHDAMYWYRQDPGQGLRLIYYSQIVNDFQKGDIAEGYSVSREKKESFPLTVTSAQKNPTAFYLCASSRYHEEYEQYFGPGTRLTVT.

The chain joins TRBV19 to TRBJ1-6; 9 positions match TRBD1. The germline V gene encodes CDR1 LNHDA and CDR2 SQIVND (reference sequence). The V and J ends lost 9 bases and 8 bases, in that order; junction bases with no gene match: 11. This CDR3 has 15 residues. CDR3 sequence (DNA): TGTGCCAGCAAGGGTTTCCGGGACAGGGATTCACCCCTCCACTTT. Residues: CASKGFRDRDSPLHF.

The rearrangement uses TRBV6-5 and TRBJ2-7, with no clear D. The CDR3 sequence is 12 residues long. The germline V gene has CDR1 MNHEY and CDR2 SVGAGI. Trimming left V 2 bases short and J 5 bases short, with 7 bases between. The CDR3 bases are TGTGCCAGCAGTTACGGTCCAAACGAGCAGTACTTC. This codes for CASSYGPNEQYF.

The CDR3 coding sequence is TGTGCCAGCAGCTCCAGGGGTTCTAATTCACCCCTCCACTTT. Residues: CASSSRGSNSPLHF. The V call is TRBV9, the J call TRBJ1-6, with a tentative D call TRBD1 (6 bases). Trimming cost V 4 bases and J 6 bases, with 11 bases left between them. The CDR3 has 14 amino acids. Germline CDR1 reads SGDLS; CDR2 reads YYNGEE.

The gene calls are TRBV11-2 and TRBJ2-3, with 9 bases lining up with TRBD2. V gave up 5 bases and J gave up 4 bases; unmatched junction bases: 10. CDR1 and CDR2 from the germline V gene are SGHAT and FQNNGV. This CDR3 has 16 amino acids. This chain's CDR3 is CASSGGGGRVADTQYF. The CDR3 nucleotides read TGTGCCAGCAGCGGTGGTGGCGGGAGGGTCGCAGATACGCAGTATTTT.

J is TRBJ2-3 and V is TRBV28, with TRBD2 as a possible D gene (5 bases). Germline V gives CDR1 MDHEN, CDR2 SYDVKM. The germline V and J ends were trimmed by 6 bases and 5 bases, with 15 bases remaining between them. The CDR3 is made up of 14 amino acids. CDR3 sequence (DNA): TGTGCCAGCAGGGACTCTCCTCCAAAAGATACGCAGTATTTT. Residues: CASRDSPPKDTQYF.

The rearrangement uses TRBV5-1 and TRBJ1-1; 8 bases are shared with TRBD1. Per germline, CDR1 SGHRS and CDR2 YFSETQ. Unmatched junction bases numbered 3, after V lost 2 bases and J lost 3 bases. The CDR3 has 14 residues. The CDR3 nucleotides read TGCGCCAGCAGCTTTCAGGGGGCCGACACTGAAGCTTTCTTT. It encodes CASSFQGADTEAFF.

The chain couples TRBV18 to TRBJ2-7; 7 nucleotides align to TRBD1. Per germline, CDR1 KGHSH and CDR2 LQKENI. V dropped 6 bases and J dropped 0; count of bases not matched to a gene: 8. The CDR3 is 15 amino acids. CDR3 protein: CASSRGQASSYEQYF. CDR3 DNA: TGTGCCAGCTCTCGCGGACAGGCGTCCTCCTACGAGCAGTACTTC.

The chain links TRBV7-9 to TRBJ2-2, with a possible D match to TRBD2 (6 bases). CDR3 length: 17 residues. CDR1 is SEHNR and CDR2 is FQNEAQ in the germline V gene (reference sequence). With 1 base removed from V and 3 bases from J, the gap between germline ends came to 15 bases. The DNA of the CDR3 is TGTGCCAGCAGCTTAGGGGCGGGACGGGGCTACACCGGGGAGCTGTTTTTT. It translates to CASSLGAGRGYTGELFF.

The rearrangement joins TRBV2 to TRBJ1-4; D is ambiguous. Germline lookup yields CDR1 SNHLY and CDR2 FYNNEI. The CDR3 runs 14 residues. Trimming took 4 bases from V and 4 from J, leaving 10 bases between them. This chain's CDR3 is CASSGTPNNEKLFF. DNA of the CDR3: TGTGCCAGCAGTGGGACTCCTAATAATGAAAAACTGTTTTTT.

V usage is TRBV18 and J usage is TRBJ1-1; the D is unclear. The CDR3 sequence is 12 residues long. Looked up from germline, CDR1 is KGHSH and CDR2 is LQKENI. V was trimmed by 3 bases and J by 8 bases, leaving 10 bases between them. CDR3 bases: TGTGCCAGCTCACCGGGAAGTCTAGAAGCTTTCTTT. It yields the protein CASSPGSLEAFF.

V is TRBV7-2 and J is TRBJ2-2; no definite D call. Deletions cut 5 bases from V and 6 bases from J, with 13 bases between. Per germline, CDR1 SGHTA and CDR2 FQGNSA. The CDR3 has 14 residues. CDR3 DNA: TGTGCCAGCAGCCGCCTTTCCTACGCCGGGGAGCTGTTTTTT. It translates to CASSRLSYAGELFF.

The chain has TRBV7-7 and TRBJ2-3, with 9 bases lining up with TRBD1. This CDR3 is built from 15 residues. With V trimmed by 3 bases and J by 6 bases, 7 bases remained unmatched. CDR1 is SSHAT, CDR2 FNYEAQ, per germline (reference sequence). Here the CDR3 DNA reads TGTGCCAGCAGCTTGCGACAGGGGGAAACGGATACGCAGTATTTT. As protein: CASSLRQGETDTQYF.

CDR3 sequence: CASSYSYPDAGNTIYF. The CDR3 DNA is TGTGCCAGCAGTTACTCGTATCCGGATGCTGGAAACACCATATATTTT. This rearrangement joins TRBV6-5 to TRBJ1-3, with D unclear. The CDR3 length is 16 residues. V was pared by 0 bases and J by 2 bases, with 11 bases between. Germline CDR1 MNHEY, CDR2 SVGAGI.

The rearrangement uses TRBV5-1 and TRBJ2-5; D tentatively reads TRBD1 or TRBD2 (5 bases each). CDR1 SGHRS and CDR2 YFSETQ come from the germline V gene. The V end was cut by 0 bases, the J end by 4 bases, with 13 bases between. This CDR3 contains 15 residues. This chain's CDR3 is CASSLAEARGETQYF. CDR3 DNA sequence: TGCGCCAGCAGCTTGGCGGAGGCGAGGGGAGAGACCCAGTACTTC.

The chain combines TRBV7-9 with TRBJ1-2; 7 bases align to TRBD1. This CDR3 has 16 amino acids. Germline V lookup: CDR1 SEHNR, CDR2 FQNEAQ (reference sequence). V lost 1 base to trimming and J lost 4 bases; unmatched junction nucleotides: 9. This chain's CDR3 is CASSLGGGTAFYGYTF. For the CDR3, the DNA is TGTGCCAGCAGCTTAGGGGGTGGGACAGCTTTCTATGGCTACACCTTC.

This clone was counted a few times. J is TRBJ1-2 and V is TRBV7-2; no clear D. Trimming stripped 0 bases from V and 4 bases from J, with 15 bases between. Germline CDR1 and CDR2: SGHTA and FQGNSA. CDR3 length equals 16 residues. The CDR3 sequence is CASSLAGPESFYGYTF. DNA for the CDR3: TGTGCCAGCAGCTTAGCCGGCCCAGAGAGTTTCTATGGCTACACCTTC.